The clone carrying this T cell receptor (beta chain) was recorded a few times. Expressed TCRB transcripts were sequenced after all isolated RNA was converted to cDNA. TCRdb keeps only in-frame clones here, not all; method: immunoSEQ multiplex PCR. This table holds about 210,000 clones, under 13% found once. The data derive from a study of beta chain features in type 1 diabetes. The V gene's germline CDR1 is SGHRS and CDR2 YFSETQ. This CDR3 is built from 18 residues. Losses at the gene ends were 4 bases for V and 3 bases for J; bases not matched to a gene: 13. Sequencing was done on a sample of central memory CD4+ T cells from blood. The origin of this receptor is a man between 18 and 29 years old in good health. The gene calls are TRBV5-1 and TRBJ1-4, with 9 bases fitting TRBD1. Here the CDR3 reads CASSLQTGGGVANEKLFF. The CDR3 nucleotides read TGCGCCAGCAGCCTCCAGACAGGGGGAGGCGTTGCTAATGAAAAACTGTTTTTT.